One and the same sample provided the 3 T cell receptor beta chains below, sequenced in a study of blood T cell repertoires in COVID-19. Profiling relied on immunoSEQ multiplex PCR, and the TCRdb table lists in-frame clones only, not all of them. This sample carries more than 13,000 clones, roughly 87% of them seen once, and the ten largest clones take 7.5% to 10%. The specimen was peripheral blood. The receptors were gathered from a human donor in a cohort sampled during active COVID-19.

The genes are TRBV5-5 and TRBJ2-3; 14 positions match TRBD2. Trimming took 4 bases from V and 9 from J; bases not matched to a gene: 10. CDR1 SGHKS and CDR2 YYEKEE come from the germline V gene (reference sequence). CDR3 length equals 16 residues. CDR3 sequence reads: CASSTTSGGAVFTQYF. Written as DNA, the CDR3 is TGTGCCAGCAGCACGACTAGCGGGGGGGCGGTTTTCACGCAGTATTTT. The full variable domain, its missing parts supplied by reference TRBV5-5 and TRBJ2-3, is DAGVTQSPTHLIKTRGQQVTLRCSPISGHKSVSWYQQVLGQGPQFIFQYYEKEERGRGNFPDRFSARQFPNYSSELNVNALLLGDSALYLCASSTTSGGAVFTQYFGPGTRLTVL.

The genes are TRBV10-2 and TRBJ2-2, with 8 nucleotides matching TRBD1. J lost 1 base, V lost 7 bases, and 2 bases had no gene match. The CDR3 loop spans 14 amino acids. Germline V lookup: CDR1 WSHSY, CDR2 SAAADI. CDR3 sequence reads: CASTGGRNTGELFF. The CDR3 DNA follows: TGCGCCAGCACAGGGGGCCGGAACACCGGGGAGCTGTTTTTT.

This clone has only a few counts. The rearrangement links TRBV24-1 to TRBJ2-2; D may be TRBD1 (7 bases). The CDR3 length is 15 residues. Germline V gives CDR1 KGHDR, CDR2 SFDVKD. Trimming shortened V by 4 bases and J by 5 bases, and 13 bases separated the two germline ends. The CDR3 nucleotides are TGTGCCACCAGTGACGCGACAGGGAGGACCGGGGAGCTGTTTTTT. Its protein product is CATSDATGRTGELFF.